This T cell receptor beta chain emerged from a study of cytomegalovirus exposure and HLA in healthy donors (dated by TCRdb to between 2016 and 2019). Turning to the overall study: According to an earlier analysis of a few hundred of the donors, 150 million to 200 million T cells yielded 117 million unique TCR beta sequences and approximately 280 Gb of sequence data. An early release that covered some 640 HLA-typed donors contained approximately 300 gigabases of sequencing data and roughly 84 million unique TCR sequences. The genetic ancestry cluster associated with self-reported Caucasian donors included around four fifths of the 398 genotyped donors. The study was designed to test whether signatures of past pathogen exposure could be identified by cataloging public T cell receptors. Using immunosequencing, the study profiled T cell repertoires from approximately 700 subjects and related those repertoires to cytomegalovirus serostatus. In addition to the first cohort of 666 subjects, a separate validation cohort of about 120 different subjects was used. High-throughput TCR immunosequencing, statistical association of individual TCRs with disease status, and machine learning were combined to predict cytomegalovirus infection status. In a later analysis, previously published TCR beta repertoires from 500 to 750 donors were re-analyzed and high-resolution HLA genotyping was added so that TCR occurrence patterns could be studied. The later analysis used no new phenotypic data to find candidate immune exposures, relying instead on TCR beta sequences and their occurrence across donors. An earlier analysis of approximately 500 of the donors applied high-throughput TCR beta sequencing to assess whether each TCR beta V gene segment acted as functional or pseudogenic. Donor age, sex, ethnicity and CMV serostatus were collected together with the repertoire data. Genome-wide SNP genotypes for about 65% of the 666 donors were used in a later genetic analysis, which treated that subset as a discovery cohort. All discovery cohort repertoires had been generated using a single sequencing platform. Both class I and class II loci were covered by HLA typing, at four-digit resolution. The number of donors typed differed by locus, with roughly 629-640 for A, B, C, DRB1 and DQB1, 522 for DQA1, 600 to 610 for DPA1, and around 430 for DPB1. Roughly 5 DR-DQ haplotypes were handled as single units for association and clustering because linkage in the cohort was strong. Among about 390 genotyped donors of the cohort, an average of roughly 240,000 unique TCR beta nucleotide sequences were sequenced per donor, about a sixth of them non-productive.

Points on this clone: Its cognate antigen has yet to be identified. There are no base qualities to consult, and no much larger clone falls within one base.

Receptor libraries were prepared by the immunoSEQ multiplex PCR assay. A mixture of 60 forward primers for TCR Vbeta segments and 13 reverse primers for TCR Jbeta segments was used in the multiplex PCR. The CDR3 region of rearranged TCR beta genes was amplified from genomic DNA with a multiplex PCR assay. Amplified TCR beta libraries were sequenced as 87-base-pair reads on the Illumina HiSeq System. As for how the authors treated the data: A later analysis counted about 82 million unique TCR beta chains across the 700 or so repertoires, and around 9.9 million of these chains were shared by at least two donors. Raw reads were error-corrected and collapsed into unique sequences by a nearest-neighbor algorithm in which closely related sequences were merged to remove PCR and sequencing errors. CDR3 sequences were aligned to IMGT reference sequences to assign V, D and J gene segments. For a sequence to be retained, a match of at least six nucleotides to both a V gene segment and a J gene segment was required. Rearrangements were classified as productive when the CDR3 lacked stop codons and remained in frame with V and J, and all other rearrangements were classified as non-productive. Following IMGT convention, CDR3 was defined as the stretch from the second conserved V-encoded cysteine to the conserved J-encoded phenylalanine. The earlier analysis of about 570 of the donors excluded any sequence lacking an unambiguous match to a single V gene segment. In an earlier analysis of approximately 610 of the donors, V segments were called functional above 56.7% productive rearrangements and were called segregating when the between-donor standard deviation exceeded 5%. To diagnose cytomegalovirus status from the catalog of TCR beta chain sequences, a statistical classification framework was built. A later analysis assigned V and J genes by comparing TCR nucleotide sequences with IMGT/GENE-DB human TR gene sequences. A later analysis assigned CDR3 sequences and most-parsimonious VDJ recombination scenarios with the TCRdist pipeline. In a later analysis, every TCR beta chain was defined by the combination of its CDR3 amino acid sequence and its V-gene family, and reads without a unique V-gene family were dropped. A later analysis removed 592 highly shared, low-generation-probability nucleotide sequences to deal with suspected cross-contamination and a sequencing artifact. In a later analysis, a clonal expansion index for each public chain was calculated from normalized within-repertoire ranks of inferred template counts. Generation probabilities in a later analysis came from a VDJ recombination model fitted to out-of-frame rearrangements, and those results were checked against IGoR. A later analysis scored TCR-TCR, TCR-HLA and TCR-CMV co-occurrence with hypergeometric tests, applying a repertoire-size bias correction to TCR pairs. A later analysis estimated false discovery rates by permuting HLA or CMV assignments 20 times. In a later analysis, co-occurring TCRs were grouped with DBSCAN, and TCRdist sequence similarity was added when clustering was performed within HLA-allele-positive subsets. Repertoires with fewer than 30,000 or more than 120,000 public chains, plus five repertoires with anomalous nucleotide sharing, were excluded from co-occurrence clustering. TCRdb stores this immuneACCESS table with in-frame sequences only. Part of the clones is absent; in the studies checked, under half of the shortfall reflects unresolved V genes, and no reason is known for the rest. That table is the source of V, J and clone size, and D and trimming were worked out from the DNA. For this sample there are 180,000 or so clones; roughly 9.5% appear just once. The ten top clones hold 1% to 1.5% of the sample.

The cohort was made up of 666 healthy bone marrow donors. All cohort members were sampled while nominally healthy, although unrecorded immune exposures were likely present. The donor tested CMV seropositive, placing the donor among the 289 seropositive members of the cohort. A peripheral blood sample was provided by each donor, and peripheral blood mononuclear cells were used for TCR beta sequencing. The Qiagen DNeasy Blood Extraction Kit was used to extract genomic DNA from the blood cell samples. CDR1 and CDR2, looked up from the germline V gene, are SGHRS and YFSETQ. Taken from cysteine to phenylalanine, the CDR3 has 17 residues. Only the CDR3 region is kept as DNA, spanning 51 bases read in frame from base 1. Trimming removed 4 bases from V and 4 bases from J, leaving 20 bases between the germline ends. Overall results and qualifications from the work: A cluster of highly shared sequence variants was judged likely to be a technical artifact of the sequencing pipeline. A later genetic analysis associated a missense DCLRE1C variant with V-gene and J-gene trimming of TCR beta chains, and an independent cohort replicated the association. CMV serostatus was the only immune exposure information available for the cohort. Assigning TCR associations to individual alleles was difficult when HLA alleles, especially DR and DQ, strongly co-occurred. In both the original and validation cohorts, the classifier was reported to diagnose cytomegalovirus status with high specificity and sensitivity. Across donors, most TCR sequences were observed very rarely, whereas some public TCRs were present in many individuals. According to a later analysis, parvovirus B19, influenza, CMV and Epstein-Barr virus appeared linked to several top co-occurrence clusters. This cohort had only TCR beta chains sequenced, and the lack of alpha or paired-chain data limited which features could be detected. Correlated functional status among segregating V segments might be attributable to linkage disequilibrium, but an unknown experimental factor could not be ruled out. In a later genetic analysis, fewer N-insertions in productive TCRs were reported among donors in an Asian-associated ancestry cluster than the approximately 670-donor mean. It was suggested by the authors that the approach could potentially be generalized to other disease states and immunological phenotypes. Because the 87-base-pair reads could not distinguish some IMGT-functional V segments, including TRBV6-2 and TRBV6-3, those segments were excluded. A later analysis found that HLA-associated TCR beta chains were more clonally expanded and had lower generation probabilities than equally common non-associated chains. A later analysis associated about 17,000 TCR beta sequences with specific HLA alleles at a false discovery rate of 0.05. A further reported finding was that TCR beta sequences accurately predicted the HLA-A and HLA-B alleles for most subjects in the first cohort. HLA typing was unavailable for some donors at each locus, so association tests used only the typed subset. Seventeen rarely observed V segments, including chromosome 9 orphons, were excluded from the earlier analysis of about 600 of the donors because counts were too low. Sequencing depth was assumed to be roughly uniform across donors in the presence/absence analyses, though that assumption may not hold. In an earlier analysis of 450 to 750 of the donors, most TCR beta V segments appeared in productive rearrangements about 87% or about 30% of the time, broadly matching IMGT annotations. A few of the identified cytomegalovirus-associated TCR beta chains were confirmed in vitro to be specific for cytomegalovirus antigens. A total of roughly 160 TCR beta chains were listed by the study as associated with cytomegalovirus. A later analysis found that most CMV-associated TCR beta chains appeared HLA-restricted, with HLA associations seemingly driven largely by CMV exposure. A later analysis found that TCR association rates varied across HLA loci, with DRB1 alleles showing the most associated TCRs and HLA-C alleles the fewest.

The rearrangement combines TRBV5-1 with TRBJ1-4; no D segment can be confidently identified. Sequencing input: PBMCs. This TCR derives from a woman aged 25 to 39 in good health and CMV-seropositive. CDR3 reads: CASSPNPSGPLNEKLFF. The nucleotides are TGCGCCAGCAGCCCTAACCCCAGCGGACCTCTTAATGAAAAACTGTTTTTT.